This TCR beta chain was sequenced in a study of shared clonotypes between healthy human individuals. Findings and caveats of the study: Rarefaction showed that sequencing of sorted subsets was incomplete (despite large depth). In this cohort, only blood was sampled, and tissue repertoires likely differ. Some naive CD4 clonotypes, roughly 4.5%, turned up in common across several donors.

About this clone itself: The antigen is unknown.

V was shortened by 5 bases and J by 8 bases, with 19 bases between the two germline ends. The CDR3 is 15 residues long. Germline lookup yields CDR1 MDHEN and CDR2 SYDVKM. Only CD45RO-negative cells positively selected for CCR7 counted as naive CD8 cells, so terminally differentiated effector memory CD45RA+ cells were excluded. Some 32,000 T cell genomes, or approximately 190 ng DNA, went into the sorted-subset replicate PCRs. Assay used: immunoSEQ multiplex PCR; TCRdb lists only in-frame clones, some missing. The table shows 2 million to 2.5 million clones, with about 93% occurring only once. The clonotype comes from a young man in good health. Some clones in this sample may be carry-over from other donors' samples. Sequencing input: naive CD8+ T cells from PBMCs. The chain carries TRBV28 and TRBJ2-4, with a weak D call TRBD1 (5 bases). CDR3 nucleotides: TGTGCCAGCAGTCCACAGACTGGGGCCCGGCACATTCAGTACTTC. It specifies CASSPQTGARHIQYF.